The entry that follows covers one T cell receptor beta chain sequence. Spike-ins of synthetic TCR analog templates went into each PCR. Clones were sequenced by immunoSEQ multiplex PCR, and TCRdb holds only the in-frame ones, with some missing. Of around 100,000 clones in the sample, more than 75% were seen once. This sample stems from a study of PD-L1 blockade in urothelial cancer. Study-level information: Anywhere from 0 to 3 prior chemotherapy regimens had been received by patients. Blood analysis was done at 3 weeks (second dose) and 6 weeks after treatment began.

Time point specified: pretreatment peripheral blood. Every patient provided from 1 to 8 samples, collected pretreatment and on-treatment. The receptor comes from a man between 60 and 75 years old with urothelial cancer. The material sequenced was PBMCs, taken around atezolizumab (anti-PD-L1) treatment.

The CDR3 protein is CASSLAQGLDQPQHF. CDR3 in DNA: TGTGCCAGCAGCTTAGCACAGGGTTTGGATCAGCCCCAGCATTTT. J is TRBJ1-5 and V is TRBV7-8; possibly TRBD1 for D (6 bases). The CDR3 runs 15 residues. The germline V gene encodes CDR1 SGHVS and CDR2 FQNEAQ. V shed 0 bases and J shed 5 bases, with 11 bases lying between them.